The 24 T cell receptor beta chains below all came from one sample that was sequenced in a study of response to subunit inactivated influenza vaccine. One entry per CDR3 protein results from TCRdb running MiXCR on the RT-PCR reads. The top ten clones hold under 14% of a sample with fewer than 800,000 distinct CDR3 sequences, 15% to 19% of them seen once. The sequencing used PBMCs from blood, collected about 13 days after vaccination. All receptors come from a man in his forties or fifties who received an inactivated influenza vaccine.

Ten or more counts support this clonotype. This chain links TRBV12-3 or TRBV12-4 with TRBJ2-1; D is possibly TRBD1 or TRBD2 (5 bases each). Trimming stripped 6 bases from V and 2 bases from J, with 14 bases between. The CDR3 consists of 15 residues. The CDR3 reads CASRGRPLTYNEQFF. In DNA, the CDR3 is TGTGCCAGCAGGGGACGCCCGCTAACCTACAATGAGCAGTTCTTC.

V is TRBV5-6 and J is TRBJ2-1; the D is unclear. This CDR3 is 14 amino acids long. Trimming removed 0 bases at V and 9 bases at J, with 13 bases between. Germline loops: CDR1 SGHDT, CDR2 YYEEEE. The CDR3 is CASSLASVLAEQFF. CDR3 in DNA: TGTGCCAGCAGCTTGGCCTCGGTTTTGGCTGAGCAGTTCTTC.

V gene TRBV28 combines with J gene TRBJ2-2; possibly TRBD2 for D (6 bases). V dropped 10 bases and J dropped 3 bases, with 15 bases sitting between them. In germline, CDR1 is MDHEN, CDR2 SYDVKM. This CDR3 is 14 amino acids long. In DNA form, the CDR3 reads TGTGCCACCGGGCGGGGATCGGACACCGGGGAGCTGTTTTTT. It encodes CATGRGSDTGELFF.

The chain recombines TRBV6-1 with TRBJ2-7, with D possibly being TRBD2 (5 bases). This CDR3 spans 13 amino acids. Trimming removed 6 bases from V and 3 bases from J, with 12 bases in between. The germline V gene encodes CDR1 MNHNS and CDR2 SASEGT. The CDR3 loop reads CASSSEGVYEQYF. The CDR3 coding sequence is TGTGCCAGCAGCTCCGAGGGTGTCTACGAGCAGTACTTC.

The chain is built from TRBV20-1 and TRBJ2-2; D gene ambiguous. CDR1 and CDR2 from the germline V gene are DFQATT and SNEGSKA (reference sequence). The CDR3 has 12 residues. The V and J ends lost 4 bases and 1 base respectively, with 4 bases between them. This CDR3 is CSAKRNTGELFF. The DNA for the CDR3 is TGCAGTGCTAAGCGGAACACCGGGGAGCTGTTTTTT.

The chain links TRBV9 to TRBJ2-3, with 8 positions matching TRBD2. Looked up from germline, CDR1 is SGDLS and CDR2 is YYNGEE. This CDR3 has 15 amino acids. The V segment lost 3 bases and the J segment 6 bases; nucleotides outside the gene matches: 9. In DNA form, the CDR3 reads TGTGCCAGCAGCGCCGACACAGCGGGAGCCGATACGCAGTATTTT. It yields the protein CASSADTAGADTQYF.

This rearrangement joins TRBV28 to TRBJ1-2; a weak D match, TRBD1 (5 bases). The germline CDR1 and CDR2 sequences are MDHEN and SYDVKM. The CDR3 is 15 residues long. Trimming shortened V by 7 bases and J by 4 bases, and 19 bases separated the two germline ends. CDR3 in amino acids: CASTPPGAGSYGYTF. Here the CDR3 DNA reads TGTGCCAGCACCCCCCCCGGGGCAGGGAGCTATGGCTACACCTTC.

The sample holds a few counts of this clonotype. The chain is built from TRBV28 and TRBJ2-5; D unclear. Germline V gene sequence: CDR1 MDHEN, CDR2 SYDVKM. The CDR3 runs 16 residues. Deletions cut 0 bases from V and 3 bases from J, with 14 bases between. In nucleotides, the CDR3 is TGTGCCAGCAGTTTATGGCAGGTATACGTCGAAGAGACCCAGTACTTC. It specifies CASSLWQVYVEETQYF. The full variable domain, completed using reference TRBV28 and TRBJ2-5, is DVKVTQSSRYLVKRTGEKVFLECVQDMDHENMFWYRQDPGLGLRLIYFSYDVKMKEKGDIPEGYSVSREKKERFSLILESASTNQTSMYLCASSLWQVYVEETQYFGPGTRLLVL.

The chain joins TRBV20-1 to TRBJ2-5; 9 bases match TRBD1. CDR3 length: 16 amino acids. J gave up 0 bases and V 3 bases, and 8 bases lay outside the gene matches. Germline V gene data show CDR1 as DFQATT and CDR2 as SNEGSKA (reference sequence). CDR3 sequence: CSASPIRDRDQETQYF. CDR3 sequence (DNA): TGCAGTGCTAGCCCCATCCGGGACAGGGACCAAGAGACCCAGTACTTC.

The table lists this clonotype with a count of one. The chain combines TRBV7-9 with TRBJ2-7; D is possibly TRBD1 (6 bases). V lost 5 bases, J lost 10 bases, and 15 bases lay in between. The CDR3 is made up of 12 amino acids. Germline V CDR1 and CDR2: SEHNR, FQNEAQ (reference sequence). The CDR3 region has the DNA TGTGCCAGCAGCCCACGGTTACAGGGACAGTACTTC. Protein: CASSPRLQGQYF. Combining the CDR3 with reference TRBV7-9 and TRBJ2-7 gives the whole variable domain DTGVSQNPRHKITKRGQNVTFRCDPISEHNRLYWYRQTLGQGPEFLTYFQNEAQLEKSRLLSDRFSAERPKGSFSTLEIQRTEQGDSAMYLCASSPRLQGQYFGPGTRLTVT.

This clonotype has only a few counts. This chain joins TRBV3-1 and TRBJ2-3; TRBD2 aligns across 8 bases. CDR3 length: 17 residues. The V gene end was trimmed by 1 base and the J gene end by 7 bases; junction bases not matched to a gene: 13. Looked up from germline, CDR1 is LGHDT and CDR2 is YNNKEL (reference sequence). The CDR3 bases are TGTGCCAGCAGCCAAGCCGAGGCCGGGAGGGCCGCAAATACGCAGTATTTT. Translation: CASSQAEAGRAANTQYF.

This clonotype has at least ten counts. This chain uses TRBV9 with TRBJ1-2; TRBD1 matches 10 bases. CDR1 is SGDLS, CDR2 YYNGEE, per germline. V shed 1 base and J 3 bases; nucleotides not matched to a gene: 3. There are 15 residues in the CDR3. The CDR3 nucleotides are TGTGCCAGCAGCGTAACGACAGGGGGCTACTATGGCTACACCTTC. Its translation: CASSVTTGGYYGYTF.

J is TRBJ2-3 and V is TRBV12-3 or TRBV12-4; maybe TRBD1 (5 bases). Trimming left V 3 bases short and J 0 bases short, with 13 bases between. CDR3 length equals 16 residues. This chain's CDR3 is CASSLSLAGSTDTQYF. In DNA, the CDR3 is TGTGCCAGCAGTTTGAGTCTGGCAGGGAGCACAGATACGCAGTATTTT.

This clonotype was picked up a small number of times. This chain uses TRBV5-4 with TRBJ2-1; D is possibly TRBD1 (6 bases). V was shortened by 4 bases and J by 10 bases, with 15 bases between the two germline ends. Germline V CDR1 and CDR2: SGHNT, YYREEE (reference sequence). This CDR3 is built from 13 residues. The CDR3 sequence: CASSRDRTGEQFF. The CDR3 DNA reads TGTGCCAGCAGCCGAGACAGGACTGGGGAGCAGTTCTTC.

This clonotype was detected ten times or more. The chain combines TRBV29-1 with TRBJ2-3; D might be TRBD1 (5 bases). CDR1 SQVTM and CDR2 ANQGSEA come from the germline V gene. This CDR3 has 12 residues. Trimming removed 6 bases at V and 1 base at J, with 8 bases between. DNA for the CDR3: TGCAGCGTAGAACAGGGCACAGATACGCAGTATTTT. Translation gives CSVEQGTDTQYF.

The genes are TRBV3-1 and TRBJ2-7; D may be TRBD1 (6 bases). This CDR3 spans 15 amino acids. The ends were cut back, 3 bases at V and 1 base at J, with 13 bases in the middle. Germline-derived CDR1 and CDR2 are LGHDT and YNNKEL (reference sequence). The CDR3 DNA reads as TGTGCCAGCAGCCATCGAGGACAGAATTCCTACGAGCAGTACTTC. Protein product: CASSHRGQNSYEQYF.

Only a few counts were recorded for this clonotype. This chain links TRBV12-3 or TRBV12-4 with TRBJ1-4; possibly TRBD1 for D (5 bases). The CDR3 is 14 residues long. V was clipped by 6 bases and J by 6 bases, with 14 bases between them. CDR3 amino acids: CASSLRSRDEKLFF. CDR3 in DNA: TGTGCCAGCAGCTTAAGGTCCAGGGATGAAAAACTGTTTTTT.

This clonotype was seen ten or more times. The chain uses TRBV4-1 and TRBJ2-7, with TRBD2 identical over 13 bases. Germline V CDR1 and CDR2: MGHRA, YSYEKL. The V segment lost 2 bases and the J segment 3 bases; nucleotides outside the gene matches: 4. The CDR3 is made up of 16 amino acids. The CDR3 region has the DNA TGCGCCAGCAGCCAAAAGACTAGCGGGGGGATCTACGAGCAGTACTTC. Translation: CASSQKTSGGIYEQYF.

In this sample, this clonotype turned up a few times. This chain connects TRBV11-2 to TRBJ2-1; 10 bases map to TRBD1. The germline CDR1 and CDR2 sequences are SGHAT and FQNNGV. The CDR3 is made up of 16 amino acids. V dropped 1 base and J dropped 5; count of bases not matched to a gene: 5. The DNA for the CDR3 is TGTGCCAGCAGCTTAGGGGGGACAGGGGTGCACAATGAGCAGTTCTTC. Translating it yields CASSLGGTGVHNEQFF.

This clonotype was detected only a few times. This chain joins TRBV2 and TRBJ1-2; TRBD1 might be the D (6 bases). The V end lost 6 bases, the J end lost 4 bases, and 12 bases lay between the germline ends. Germline CDR1 SNHLY, CDR2 FYNNEI. There are 13 residues in the CDR3. The CDR3, as DNA: TGTGCCAGCAGGGGGGGGCTCTTCTATGGCTACACCTTC. It specifies CASRGGLFYGYTF.

The chain joins TRBV20-1 to TRBJ2-3; D might be TRBD2 (6 bases). This CDR3 is built from 15 residues. Deletions cut 3 bases from V and 3 bases from J, with 16 bases between. Germline V lookup: CDR1 DFQATT, CDR2 SNEGSKA (reference sequence). CDR3 nucleotide sequence: TGCAGTGCTAGGTCAGCGCGGGGCGAGACAGATACGCAGTATTTT. It specifies CSARSARGETDTQYF.

This chain uses TRBV7-2 with TRBJ2-7, with D unclear. CDR3 size: 14 residues. V lost 1 base, J lost 0 bases, and 7 bases lay in between. Germline-derived CDR1 and CDR2 are SGHTA and FQGNSA. The CDR3 DNA is TGTGCCAGCAGCTTAGACGGTCTCTCCTACGAGCAGTACTTC. This translates into CASSLDGLSYEQYF.

This clonotype was detected a few times. The rearrangement uses TRBV6-1 and TRBJ2-2; D uncertain. V lost 6 bases and J 2 bases, leaving 10 bases between the germline ends. The CDR3 spans 14 residues. Germline assignment: CDR1 MNHNS and CDR2 SASEGT. CDR3 amino acids: CASRMDHNTGELFF. CDR3 in DNA: TGTGCCAGCAGAATGGACCATAACACCGGGGAGCTGTTTTTT.

The rearrangement links TRBV6-1 to TRBJ1-5, with TRBD1 identical over 7 bases. CDR3 length equals 14 residues. Germline CDR1 is MNHNS and CDR2 is SASEGT. The V segment lost 6 bases and the J segment 4 bases; nucleotides outside the gene matches: 6. CDR3 bases: TGTGCCAGCAGGCCCAGGGGGGAGAATCAGCCCCAGCATTTT. Encoded protein: CASRPRGENQPQHF.